The 12 T cell receptor beta chains below were found in one sample sequenced in a study of blood T cell repertoires in COVID-19. This table comes from immunoSEQ multiplex PCR, and its TCRdb copy is limited to in-frame clones, with some not included. The table has tens of thousands of clones, 89% seen once. Sequenced input: peripheral blood. These receptors originate from a man aged 60 to 75 with acute or convalescent COVID-19.

The rearrangement uses TRBV15 and TRBJ1-4; the D gene is possibly TRBD1 (5 bases). Germline lookup yields CDR1 LNHNV and CDR2 YYDKDF (reference sequence). Deletions cut 8 bases from V and 2 bases from J, with 12 bases between. This CDR3 region has 14 residues. The DNA for the CDR3 is TGTGCCACCGGGGCGCTGGACACTAATGAAAAACTGTTTTTT. Its translation: CATGALDTNEKLFF.

This chain uses TRBV10-3 with TRBJ2-7, with 9 bases fitting TRBD1. J gave up 4 bases and V 6 bases, and 10 bases lay outside the gene matches. The CDR3 covers 15 residues. Germline assignment: CDR1 ENHRY and CDR2 SYGVKD. The CDR3 DNA is TGTGCCATCAGACAAGCTACAGGGGGCCGTTACGAGCAGTACTTC. It codes for CAIRQATGGRYEQYF.

CDR3 loop: CASSGTGTGRHEQYF. CDR3 nucleotide sequence: TGTGCCAGCAGCGGAACCGGGACAGGGCGCCACGAGCAGTACTTC. The rearrangement joins TRBV9 to TRBJ2-7, with 9 bases fitting TRBD1. Germline V lookup: CDR1 SGDLS, CDR2 YYNGEE. The length of the CDR3 is 15 residues. J gave up 5 bases and V 3 bases, and 9 bases lay outside the gene matches. Complete variable domain (other parts from reference TRBV9 and TRBJ2-7): DSGVTQTPKHLITATGQRVTLRCSPRSGDLSVYWYQQSLDQGLQFLIQYYNGEERAKGNILERFSAQQFPDLHSELNLSSLELGDSALYFCASSGTGTGRHEQYFGPGTRLTVT.

The chain recombines TRBV27 with TRBJ2-7; D possibly corresponds to TRBD2 (6 bases). Per the germline V gene, CDR1 is MNHEY and CDR2 is SMNVEV (reference sequence). The CDR3 is 13 residues long. V dropped 7 bases and J dropped 4 bases, with 14 bases sitting between them. In DNA, the CDR3 is TGTGCCAGCAAGGACCTCGGAGGGTACGAGCAGTACTTC. It yields the protein CASKDLGGYEQYF.

The V call is TRBV21-1, the J call TRBJ1-3. TRBV21-1 is termed a pseudogene. This CDR3 region has 16 residues. CDR3 region: CASSTGREKPGNTIYF. The CDR3 nucleotides are TGTGCCAGCAGCACCGGGCGGGAGAAGCCTGGAAACACCATATATTTT.

The chain recombines TRBV7-8 with TRBJ2-1, with TRBD2 matching 11 bases. The J segment lost 7 bases and the V segment lost 4 bases, leaving 9 bases of the junction unmatched. CDR1 is SGHVS, CDR2 FQNEAQ, per germline. CDR3 length: 16 residues. The CDR3 spells CASSSKLAGVLNEQFF. CDR3 sequence (DNA): TGTGCCAGCAGCTCGAAACTAGCGGGGGTCTTAAATGAGCAGTTCTTC.

The rearrangement uses TRBV27 and TRBJ1-2; TRBD1 might be the D (5 bases). The CDR3 runs to 15 residues. The V gene lost 7 bases and the J gene lost 0 bases, with 15 bases spanning the gap. Per germline, CDR1 MNHEY and CDR2 SMNVEV (reference sequence). The CDR3 sequence: CASKARDWANYGYTF. The CDR3, as DNA: TGTGCCAGCAAGGCCAGGGATTGGGCTAACTATGGCTACACCTTC.

The chain joins TRBV5-1 to TRBJ2-7, with a possible D match to TRBD1 (5 bases). V was shortened by 2 bases and J by 3 bases, with 15 bases between the two germline ends. Looked up from germline, CDR1 is SGHRS and CDR2 is YFSETQ. The CDR3 totals 15 residues. Here the CDR3 reads CASSLSAGKSYEQYF. CDR3 DNA sequence: TGCGCCAGCAGCTTATCGGCAGGGAAGAGCTACGAGCAGTACTTC. Together with reference TRBV5-1 and TRBJ2-7, the CDR3 gives the full variable domain: KAGVTQTPRYLIKTRGQQVTLSCSPISGHRSVSWYQQTPGQGLQFLFEYFSETQRNKGNFPGRFSGRQFSNSRSEMNVSTLELGDSALYLCASSLSAGKSYEQYFGPGTRLTVT.

The chain carries TRBV30 and TRBJ1-2, with 7 bases that match TRBD1. The germline CDR1 and CDR2 sequences are GTSNPN and SVGIG (reference sequence). V dropped 0 bases and J dropped 8; count of bases not matched to a gene: 6. This CDR3 is built from 13 residues. Here the CDR3 reads CAWSVGGDSGYTF. CDR3 bases: TGTGCCTGGAGTGTAGGGGGCGATAGCGGCTACACCTTC.

The count of this clone is one. The CDR3 loop is CASRPSGQGIGQETQYF. In nucleotides, the CDR3 is TGTGCCAGCAGACCGTCCGGACAGGGGATAGGACAAGAGACCCAGTACTTC. V usage is TRBV7-9 and J usage is TRBJ2-5; 9 nucleotides agree with TRBD1. This CDR3 is built from 17 residues. Germline trimming cut 6 bases from V and 2 bases from J; bases unmatched to any gene: 13. The germline gives CDR1 SEHNR, CDR2 FQNEAQ (reference sequence).

V gene TRBV4-1 combines with J gene TRBJ2-7, with unresolved D. The CDR3 covers 13 residues. The V end was cut by 0 bases, the J end by 0 bases, with 3 bases between. Germline CDR1 and CDR2: MGHRA and YSYEKL. CDR3 nucleotides: TGCGCCAGCAGCCAAGAGAGCTCCTACGAGCAGTACTTC. Translation gives CASSQESSYEQYF.

The chain recombines TRBV5-4 with TRBJ1-3; 8 nucleotides line up with TRBD1. Germline V gene lookup returns CDR1 SGHNT and CDR2 YYREEE (reference sequence). The CDR3 is 17 amino acids. V lost 4 bases, J lost 0 bases, and 9 bases stayed unmatched. For the CDR3, the DNA is TGTGCCAGCAGCCGGATGCTCGACAGGGGCTCTGGAAACACCATATATTTT. Its translation: CASSRMLDRGSGNTIYF.